This T cell receptor beta chain was captured in a study of blood T cell repertoires in COVID-19 (dated by TCRdb to between 2020 and 2021). Regarding the study in general: Samples from collaborators originated in the United States, Italy and Spain and spanned both the acute and convalescent phases of COVID-19. The material from the prospective study consisted of cDNA or gDNA derived from T cells, B-cell-depleted T cells, or PBMCs. Deeply sampled blood TCRbeta repertoires from subjects exposed to, actively infected with, or recovered from COVID-19 were included in the dataset. A freely available public database, intended as a resource for researchers studying the immune response to SARS-CoV-2, is where the repertoires were released. Samples were obtained from the ongoing ImmuneRACE study (first 160 participants) and from about 1,300 subjects provided by 6 global collaborators. A de-identified subject ID, COVID-19 status, age in years and sex were almost always included in the sample metadata. HLA class I and class II types, where available, came from metadata supplied by the sample provider rather than from assay-based typing.

Broad study findings and their caveats: How much clinical and demographic metadata was included differed by source and by participant, and the metadata was provided uncurated.

From the cysteine through the phenylalanine, the CDR3 covers 16 amino acids. Only CDR3 DNA remains: 48 bases, in frame from the first base. Looking up the germline V gene yields CDR1 SNHLY and CDR2 FYNNEI. Trimming costs V 0 bases and J 3 bases, and their ends lie 14 bases apart. The immunoSEQ Assay, a bias-controlled multiplex PCR, was used to amplify TCRbeta CDR3 regions from genomic DNA. Processing in the source paper ran as follows. Nucleated cell counts per sample were estimated from amplification of reference gene primers within the assay. Sequence reads were collapsed and filtered to measure the absolute abundance of every unique TCRbeta CDR3 rearrangement. For each sample, productive Simpson clonality was calculated as the square root of Simpson's diversity index across productive rearrangements. TCRdb obtained this table from immuneACCESS and retained in-frame rearrangements with V and J assigned. These tables miss some clones; where compared with another copy, unresolved V genes account for less than half of the shortfall, and the remainder is unexplained. D and trimming were read from the DNA, whereas the V and J calls and clone size are those reported in that table. This sample comprises about 120,000 clones, about 79% of them detected only once. The top ten constitute 4% to 5% of the sample.

To note about this clone: The antigen this receptor binds is unknown. No much larger clone is present one base from it, and per-base qualities are unavailable.

Collaborating institutions collected whole blood in K2EDTA tubes following their own protocols. For TCRbeta analysis, collaborator samples were shipped as frozen whole blood, as isolated PBMCs, or as DNA extracted from either sample type. Sequenced sample: peripheral blood. This sequence originates from a woman between 70 and 85 years old with acute or convalescent COVID-19. Here the chain combines TRBV2 and TRBJ1-2; the D gene is possibly TRBD1, with 5 bases matching. The DNA sequence follows: TGTGCCAGCAGTGAAGCCCGAAGGGGCGCAGACTATGGCTACACCTTC. Translated, this gives CASSEARRGADYGYTF.